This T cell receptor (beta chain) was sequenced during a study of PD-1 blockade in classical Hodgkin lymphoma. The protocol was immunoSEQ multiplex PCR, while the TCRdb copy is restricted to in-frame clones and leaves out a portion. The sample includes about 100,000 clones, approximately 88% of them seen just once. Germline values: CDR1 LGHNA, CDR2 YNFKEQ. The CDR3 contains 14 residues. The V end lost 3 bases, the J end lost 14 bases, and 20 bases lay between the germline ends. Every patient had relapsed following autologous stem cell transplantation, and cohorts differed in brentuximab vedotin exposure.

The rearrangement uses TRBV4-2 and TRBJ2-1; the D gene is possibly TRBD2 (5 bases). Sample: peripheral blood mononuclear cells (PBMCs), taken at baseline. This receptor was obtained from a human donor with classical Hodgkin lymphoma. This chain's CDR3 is CASSQDLGLRSKFF. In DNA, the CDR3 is TGTGCCAGCAGCCAGGACTTAGGGCTACGTAGTAAGTTCTTC.